The clone carrying this TCR beta chain was counted only a few times. Its target is not known. The data derive from a study of blood T cells in healthy people across ages. Points from the study as a whole: Estimates of diversity drawn from one million T cells were considered underestimates.

A J-beta primer mix and a sample-barcoded 5' primer were used in a second PCR of about 7 to 12 cycles. In TCRdb, the 5' RACE reads were re-called with MiXCR into one record per CDR3 protein. The sample carries 700,000 or so distinct CDR3 sequences, roughly 43% recorded once. Germline V lookup: CDR1 ENHRY, CDR2 SYGVKD. The CDR3 spans 14 residues. Trimming removed 2 bases at V and 5 bases at J, with 10 bases between. The chain links TRBV10-3 to TRBJ2-1, with TRBD1 as a possible D gene (6 bases). The sample comprised blood. This receptor was taken from a man older than 75 in good health. DNA for the CDR3: TGTGCCATCAGTGAGCTGGACAGAAACAATGAGCAGTTCTTC. Protein: CAISELDRNNEQFF.